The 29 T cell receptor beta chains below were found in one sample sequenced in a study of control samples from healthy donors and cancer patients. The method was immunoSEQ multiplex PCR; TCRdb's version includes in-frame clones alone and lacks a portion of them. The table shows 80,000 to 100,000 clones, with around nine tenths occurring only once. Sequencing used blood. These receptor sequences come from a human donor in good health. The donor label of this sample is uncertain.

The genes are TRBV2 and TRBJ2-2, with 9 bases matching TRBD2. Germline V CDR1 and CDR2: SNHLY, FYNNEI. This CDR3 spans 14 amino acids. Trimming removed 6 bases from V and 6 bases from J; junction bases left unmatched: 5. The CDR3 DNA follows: TGTGCCAGCAGACTAGCGGGTGGATCCGGGGAGCTGTTTTTT. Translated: CASRLAGGSGELFF.

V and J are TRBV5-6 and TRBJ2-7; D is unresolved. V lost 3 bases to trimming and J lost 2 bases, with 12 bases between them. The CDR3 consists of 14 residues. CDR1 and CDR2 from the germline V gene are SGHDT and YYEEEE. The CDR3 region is CASSSGPRAYEQYV. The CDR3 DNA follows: TGTGCCAGCAGCTCTGGACCGCGAGCCTACGAGCAGTACGTC.

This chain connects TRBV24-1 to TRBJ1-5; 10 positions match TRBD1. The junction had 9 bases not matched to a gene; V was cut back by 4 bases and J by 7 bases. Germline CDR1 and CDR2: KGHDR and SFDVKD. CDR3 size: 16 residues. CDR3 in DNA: TGTGCCACCAGTGACTCGGGACAGGGGTTCCAGCAGCCCCAGCATTTT. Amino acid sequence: CATSDSGQGFQQPQHF.

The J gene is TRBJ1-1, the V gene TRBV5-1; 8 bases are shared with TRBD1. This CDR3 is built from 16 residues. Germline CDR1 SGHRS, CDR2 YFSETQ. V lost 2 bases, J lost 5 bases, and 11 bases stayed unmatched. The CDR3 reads CASSLRTGSVATEAFF. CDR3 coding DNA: TGCGCCAGCAGCTTACGGACAGGGTCGGTGGCGACTGAAGCTTTCTTT.

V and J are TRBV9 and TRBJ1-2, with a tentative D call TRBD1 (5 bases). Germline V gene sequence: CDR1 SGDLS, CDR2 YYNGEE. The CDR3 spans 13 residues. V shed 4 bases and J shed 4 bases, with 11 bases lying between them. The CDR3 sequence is CASSHDRSYGYTF. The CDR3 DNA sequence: TGTGCCAGCAGCCATGACAGATCCTATGGCTACACCTTC. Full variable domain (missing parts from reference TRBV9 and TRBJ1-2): DSGVTQTPKHLITATGQRVTLRCSPRSGDLSVYWYQQSLDQGLQFLIQYYNGEERAKGNILERFSAQQFPDLHSELNLSSLELGDSALYFCASSHDRSYGYTFGSGTRLTVV.

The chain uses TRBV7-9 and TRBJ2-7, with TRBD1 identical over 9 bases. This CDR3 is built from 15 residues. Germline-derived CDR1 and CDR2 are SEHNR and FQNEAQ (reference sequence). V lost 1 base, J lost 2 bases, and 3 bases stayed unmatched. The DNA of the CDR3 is TGTGCCAGCAGCTTAGGGGACAGGGCCACCTACGAGCAGTACTTC. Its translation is CASSLGDRATYEQYF.

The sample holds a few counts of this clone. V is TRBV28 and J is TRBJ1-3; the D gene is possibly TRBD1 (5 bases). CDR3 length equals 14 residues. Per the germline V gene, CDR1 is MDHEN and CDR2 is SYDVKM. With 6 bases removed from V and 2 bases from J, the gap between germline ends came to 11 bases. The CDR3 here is CASRRSGAGNTIYF. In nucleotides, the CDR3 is TGTGCCAGCAGGAGGTCGGGGGCTGGAAACACCATATATTTT.

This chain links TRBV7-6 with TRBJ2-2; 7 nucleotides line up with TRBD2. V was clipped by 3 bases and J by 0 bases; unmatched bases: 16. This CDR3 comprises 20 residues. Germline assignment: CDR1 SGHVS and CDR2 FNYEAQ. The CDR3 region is CASSFKRDPDTSSNTGELFF. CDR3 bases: TGTGCCAGCAGCTTTAAGCGGGACCCCGACACCAGCTCGAACACCGGGGAGCTGTTTTTT.

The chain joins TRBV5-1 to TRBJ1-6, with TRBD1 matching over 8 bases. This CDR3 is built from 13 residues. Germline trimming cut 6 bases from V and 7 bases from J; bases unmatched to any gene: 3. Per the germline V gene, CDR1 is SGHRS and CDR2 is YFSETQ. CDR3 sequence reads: CASKDRDNSPLHF. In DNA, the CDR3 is TGCGCCAGCAAGGACAGGGACAATTCACCCCTCCACTTT.

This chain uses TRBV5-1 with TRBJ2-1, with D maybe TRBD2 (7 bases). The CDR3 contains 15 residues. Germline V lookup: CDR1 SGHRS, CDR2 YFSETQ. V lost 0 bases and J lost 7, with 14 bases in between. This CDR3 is CASSLEGGGLNEQFF. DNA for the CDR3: TGCGCCAGCAGCTTGGAGGGCGGGGGCCTAAATGAGCAGTTCTTC.

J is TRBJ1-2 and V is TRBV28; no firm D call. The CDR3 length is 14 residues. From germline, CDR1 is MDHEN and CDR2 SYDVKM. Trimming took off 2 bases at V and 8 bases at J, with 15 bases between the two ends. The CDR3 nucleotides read TGTGCCAGCAGTTTAGACGCGACACAAGCGGGCTACACCTTC. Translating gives CASSLDATQAGYTF.

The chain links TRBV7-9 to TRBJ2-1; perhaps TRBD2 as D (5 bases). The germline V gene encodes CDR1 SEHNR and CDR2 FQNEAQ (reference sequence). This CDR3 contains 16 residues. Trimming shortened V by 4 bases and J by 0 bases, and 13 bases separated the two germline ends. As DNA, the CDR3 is TGTGCCAGCAGCTCCGATCGGACTTACTCCTACAATGAGCAGTTCTTC. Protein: CASSSDRTYSYNEQFF. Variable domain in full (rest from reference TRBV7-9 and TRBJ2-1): DTGVSQNPRHKITKRGQNVTFRCDPISEHNRLYWYRQTLGQGPEFLTYFQNEAQLEKSRLLSDRFSAERPKGSFSTLEIQRTEQGDSAMYLCASSSDRTYSYNEQFFGPGTRLTVL.

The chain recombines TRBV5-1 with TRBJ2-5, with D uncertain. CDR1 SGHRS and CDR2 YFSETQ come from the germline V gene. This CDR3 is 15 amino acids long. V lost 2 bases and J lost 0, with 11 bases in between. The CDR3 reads CASSFNWADQETQYF. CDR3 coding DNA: TGCGCCAGCAGCTTTAATTGGGCCGACCAAGAGACCCAGTACTTC.

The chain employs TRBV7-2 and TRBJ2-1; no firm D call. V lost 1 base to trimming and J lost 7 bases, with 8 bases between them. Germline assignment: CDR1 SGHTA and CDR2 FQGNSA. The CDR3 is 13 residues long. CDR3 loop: CASSLVRENEQFF. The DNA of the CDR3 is TGTGCCAGCAGCTTAGTACGAGAAAATGAGCAGTTCTTC.

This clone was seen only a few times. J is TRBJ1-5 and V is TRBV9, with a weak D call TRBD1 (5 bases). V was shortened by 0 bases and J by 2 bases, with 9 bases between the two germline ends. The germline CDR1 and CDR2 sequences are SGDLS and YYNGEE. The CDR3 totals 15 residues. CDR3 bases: TGTGCCAGCAGCGTAGCCGGGGACGGCAATCAGCCCCAGCATTTT. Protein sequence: CASSVAGDGNQPQHF.

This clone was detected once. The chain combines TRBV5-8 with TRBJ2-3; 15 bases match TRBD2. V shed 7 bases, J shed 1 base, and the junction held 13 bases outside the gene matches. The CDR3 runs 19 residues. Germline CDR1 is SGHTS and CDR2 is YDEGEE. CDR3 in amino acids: CASPEGLAGGRKGTDTQYF. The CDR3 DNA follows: TGTGCCAGCCCGGAGGGACTAGCGGGGGGCCGAAAGGGCACAGATACGCAGTATTTT.

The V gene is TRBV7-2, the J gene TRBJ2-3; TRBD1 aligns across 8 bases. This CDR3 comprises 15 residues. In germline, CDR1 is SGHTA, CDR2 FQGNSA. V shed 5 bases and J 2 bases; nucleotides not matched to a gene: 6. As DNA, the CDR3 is TGTGCCAGCAGCCCCCAGGACAGGGACACAGATACGCAGTATTTT. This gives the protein CASSPQDRDTDTQYF.

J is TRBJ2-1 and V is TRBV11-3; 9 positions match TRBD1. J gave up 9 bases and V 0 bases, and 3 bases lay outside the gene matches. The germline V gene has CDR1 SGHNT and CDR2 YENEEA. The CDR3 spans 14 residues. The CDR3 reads CASSLETGGGEQFF. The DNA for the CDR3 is TGTGCCAGCAGCTTAGAAACAGGGGGCGGTGAGCAGTTCTTC. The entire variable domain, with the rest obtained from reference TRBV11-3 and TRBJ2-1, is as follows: EAGVVQSPRYKIIEKKQPVAFWCNPISGHNTLYWYLQNLGQGPELLIRYENEEAVDDSQLPKDRFSAERLKGVDSTLKIQPAELGDSAVYLCASSLETGGGEQFFGPGTRLTVL.

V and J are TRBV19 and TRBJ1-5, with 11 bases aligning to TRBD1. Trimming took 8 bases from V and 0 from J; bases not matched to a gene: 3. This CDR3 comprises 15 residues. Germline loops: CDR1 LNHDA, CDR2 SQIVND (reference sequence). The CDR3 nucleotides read TGTGCCAGTCGGGACAGGGGGTATAGCAATCAGCCCCAGCATTTT. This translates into CASRDRGYSNQPQHF.

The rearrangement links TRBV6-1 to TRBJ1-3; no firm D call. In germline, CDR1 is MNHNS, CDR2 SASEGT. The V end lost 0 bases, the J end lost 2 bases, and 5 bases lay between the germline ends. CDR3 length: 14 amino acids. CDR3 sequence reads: CASSEAETGNTIYF. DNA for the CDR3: TGTGCCAGCAGTGAAGCGGAGACTGGAAACACCATATATTTT.

The CDR3 DNA sequence: TGTGCCAGCAGCATGGGACTAGCGGGGGTGAATGAGCAGTTCTTC. The encoded protein is CASSMGLAGVNEQFF. The V gene is TRBV9, the J gene TRBJ2-1, with 14 bases aligning to TRBD2. The CDR3 is 15 amino acids. The V gene end was trimmed by 4 bases and the J gene end by 7 bases; junction bases not matched to a gene: 4. Germline-derived CDR1 and CDR2 are SGDLS and YYNGEE.

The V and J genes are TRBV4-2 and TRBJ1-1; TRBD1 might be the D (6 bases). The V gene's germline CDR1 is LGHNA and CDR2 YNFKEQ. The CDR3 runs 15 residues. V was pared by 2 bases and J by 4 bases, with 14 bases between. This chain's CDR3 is CASSQYTGSFTEAFF. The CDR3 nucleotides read TGTGCCAGCAGCCAATACACAGGGTCCTTCACTGAAGCTTTCTTT.

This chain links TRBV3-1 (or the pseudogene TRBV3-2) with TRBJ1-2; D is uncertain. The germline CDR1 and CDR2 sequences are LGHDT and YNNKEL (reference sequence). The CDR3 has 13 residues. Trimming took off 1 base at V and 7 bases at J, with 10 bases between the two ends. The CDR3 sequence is CASSQGGKSGYTF. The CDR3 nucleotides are TGTGCCAGCAGCCAAGGGGGTAAAAGTGGCTACACCTTC.

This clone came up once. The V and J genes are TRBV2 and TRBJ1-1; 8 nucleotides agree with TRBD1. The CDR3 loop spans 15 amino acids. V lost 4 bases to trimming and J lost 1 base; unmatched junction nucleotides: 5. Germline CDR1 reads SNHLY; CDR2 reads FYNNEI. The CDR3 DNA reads TGTGCCAGCAGTGCCTGGACAGGGCAGAACACTGAAGCTTTCTTT. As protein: CASSAWTGQNTEAFF.

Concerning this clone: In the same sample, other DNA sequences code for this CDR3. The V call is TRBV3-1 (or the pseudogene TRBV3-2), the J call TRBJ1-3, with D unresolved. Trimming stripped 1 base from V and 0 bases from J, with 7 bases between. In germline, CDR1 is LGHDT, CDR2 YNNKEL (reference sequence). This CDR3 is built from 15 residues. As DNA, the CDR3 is TGTGCCAGCAGCCAAGTGGGTAACTCTGGAAACACCATATATTTT. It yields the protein CASSQVGNSGNTIYF.

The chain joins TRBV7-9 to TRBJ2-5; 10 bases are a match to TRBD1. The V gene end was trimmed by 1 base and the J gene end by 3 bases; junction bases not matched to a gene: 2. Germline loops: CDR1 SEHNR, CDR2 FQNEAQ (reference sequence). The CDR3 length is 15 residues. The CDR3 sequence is CASSLVTGGEETQYF. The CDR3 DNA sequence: TGTGCCAGCAGCTTAGTGACAGGGGGCGAAGAGACCCAGTACTTC. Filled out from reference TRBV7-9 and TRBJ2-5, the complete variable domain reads DTGVSQNPRHKITKRGQNVTFRCDPISEHNRLYWYRQTLGQGPEFLTYFQNEAQLEKSRLLSDRFSAERPKGSFSTLEIQRTEQGDSAMYLCASSLVTGGEETQYFGPGTRLLVL.

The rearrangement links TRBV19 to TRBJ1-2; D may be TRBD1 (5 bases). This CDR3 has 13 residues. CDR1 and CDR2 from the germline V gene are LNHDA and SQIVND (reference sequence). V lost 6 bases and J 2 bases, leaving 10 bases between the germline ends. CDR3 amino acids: CASRMGPNYGYTF. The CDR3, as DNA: TGTGCCAGTAGAATGGGGCCGAACTATGGCTACACCTTC.

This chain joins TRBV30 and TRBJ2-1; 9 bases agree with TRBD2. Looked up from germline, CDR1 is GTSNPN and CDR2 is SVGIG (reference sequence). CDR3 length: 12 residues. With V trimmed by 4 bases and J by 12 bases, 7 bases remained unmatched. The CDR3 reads CAWMRGGPGQFF. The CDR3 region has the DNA TGTGCCTGGATGCGGGGGGGCCCCGGGCAGTTCTTC.

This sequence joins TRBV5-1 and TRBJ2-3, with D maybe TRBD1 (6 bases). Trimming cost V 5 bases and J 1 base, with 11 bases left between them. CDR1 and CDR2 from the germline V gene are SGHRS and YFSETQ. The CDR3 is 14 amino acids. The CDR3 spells CASSLEGGTDTQYF. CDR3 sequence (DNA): TGCGCCAGCAGTCTCGAGGGGGGCACAGATACGCAGTATTTT. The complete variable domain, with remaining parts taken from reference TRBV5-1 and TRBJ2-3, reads KAGVTQTPRYLIKTRGQQVTLSCSPISGHRSVSWYQQTPGQGLQFLFEYFSETQRNKGNFPGRFSGRQFSNSRSEMNVSTLELGDSALYLCASSLEGGTDTQYFGPGTRLTVL.